Below, 26 T cell receptor beta chains from the same sample are listed, as sequenced in a study of T-cell memory formation after mild COVID-19. TCRdb called the 5' RACE reads again in MiXCR, with one record for every CDR3 protein. Among 190,000 or so distinct CDR3 sequences listed, roughly 10% were seen once. Source material: PBMCs or a T cell subset sorted from them (not recorded which). Receptors were obtained from a man aged 18 to 35 who had mild COVID-19 (a few samples of this study predate the infection). Cell type and time point are not known.

This clonotype was detected many times. The chain joins TRBV29-1 to TRBJ2-5, with a tentative D call TRBD1 (5 bases). The CDR3 is 12 amino acids. With 4 bases removed from V and 0 bases from J, the gap between germline ends came to 6 bases. Germline V gene sequence: CDR1 SQVTM, CDR2 ANQGSEA. The CDR3 here is CSVGQHQETQYF. The CDR3 nucleotides are TGCAGCGTTGGACAGCACCAAGAGACCCAGTACTTC.

This clonotype has just a few counts. The chain is built from TRBV3-1 and TRBJ2-5; D is uncertain. V lost 4 bases and J lost 5, with 5 bases in between. This CDR3 has 11 amino acids. Germline loops: CDR1 LGHDT, CDR2 YNNKEL (reference sequence). The CDR3 DNA reads as TGTGCCAGCAGCCGTGTGGAGACCCAGTACTTC. It encodes CASSRVETQYF.

The rearrangement uses TRBV7-2 and TRBJ1-1, with D possibly being TRBD1 (6 bases). Germline V lookup: CDR1 SGHTA, CDR2 FQGNSA. The CDR3 is 13 residues long. V lost 5 bases, J lost 7 bases, and 14 bases lay in between. CDR3 DNA: TGTGCCAGCAGCGTCCTAGGGGGGGTTGAAGCTTTCTTT. Its translation is CASSVLGGVEAFF.

This clonotype was counted once. Germline and junction disagree at one end, which may indicate a read error. The V and J genes are TRBV6-5 and TRBJ2-7; 7 bases are shared with TRBD2. The CDR3 extends over 15 amino acids. Germline assignment: CDR1 MNHEY and CDR2 SVGAGI. The CDR3 is CASRKTSFDSSEQYF. In DNA, the CDR3 is TGTGCCAGCAGAAAGACTAGCTTCGACTCCTCCGAGCAGTACTTC.

This chain uses TRBV9 with TRBJ2-5; the match to TRBD2 covers 9 bases. The trim removed 0 bases at V and 3 bases at J, leaving 6 bases unmatched. The germline V gene encodes CDR1 SGDLS and CDR2 YYNGEE. The CDR3 sequence is 16 residues long. The DNA for the CDR3 is TGTGCCAGCAGCGTAGCTGGCTCTAGCGGGGAAGAGACCCAGTACTTC. Protein product: CASSVAGSSGEETQYF.

V usage is TRBV20-1 and J usage is TRBJ2-3, with TRBD1 identical over 9 bases. V lost 3 bases, J lost 5 bases, and 12 bases stayed unmatched. Germline assignment: CDR1 DFQATT and CDR2 SNEGSKA (reference sequence). The length of the CDR3 is 16 residues. The CDR3 here is CSARSSGTGSLDTQYF. CDR3 nucleotides: TGCAGTGCTAGGTCTTCCGGGACAGGGTCACTAGATACGCAGTATTTT.

V usage is TRBV27 and J usage is TRBJ2-2; D remains ambiguous. There are 15 residues in the CDR3. Trimming shortened V by 5 bases and J by 4 bases, and 14 bases separated the two germline ends. CDR1 is MNHEY and CDR2 is SMNVEV in the germline V gene (reference sequence). CDR3 in DNA: TGTGCCAGCAGTCCCAGGCGTTTAGGCACCGGGGAGCTGTTTTTT. Residues: CASSPRRLGTGELFF.

This clonotype was observed a few times. The chain couples TRBV2 to TRBJ2-2; a possible D gene is TRBD2 (6 bases). V lost 8 bases, J lost 0 bases, and 13 bases lay in between. The CDR3 runs 15 residues. The germline gives CDR1 SNHLY, CDR2 FYNNEI. CDR3 loop: CASSGTLTNTGELFF. The CDR3 coding sequence is TGTGCCAGCTCCGGGACTCTTACGAACACCGGGGAGCTGTTTTTT.

There are a few counts of this clonotype. The chain is built from TRBV10-3 and TRBJ2-5; D is unresolved. With 0 bases removed from V and 5 bases from J, the gap between germline ends came to 16 bases. Germline CDR1 and CDR2: ENHRY and SYGVKD. The CDR3 extends over 16 amino acids. The CDR3 region has the DNA TGTGCCATCAGTGAGTCGAGCTTCAGGCTAACGGAGACCCAGTACTTC. Its protein is CAISESSFRLTETQYF.

The chain links TRBV15 to TRBJ2-3; tentatively, D is TRBD1 (6 bases). V was clipped by 8 bases and J by 3 bases, with 6 bases between them. Germline CDR1 reads LNHNV; CDR2 reads YYDKDF (reference sequence). There are 11 residues in the CDR3. The CDR3, as DNA: TGTGCCACCGGACAGACAGATACGCAGTATTTT. Translated, it gives CATGQTDTQYF.

The chain joins TRBV6-1 to TRBJ2-7; 10 nucleotides agree with TRBD2. CDR1 and CDR2 (germline): MNHNS, SASEGT. This CDR3 is built from 15 residues. V lost 2 bases to trimming and J lost 2 bases; unmatched junction nucleotides: 3. The CDR3 spells CASSEPGLAAYEQYF. CDR3 sequence (DNA): TGTGCCAGCAGTGAACCCGGACTAGCGGCCTACGAGCAGTACTTC.

The J gene is TRBJ2-6, the V gene TRBV6-5; possible D gene TRBD1, 7 bases. With 6 bases removed from V and 2 bases from J, the gap between germline ends came to 14 bases. Germline CDR1 reads MNHEY; CDR2 reads SVGAGI. The CDR3 consists of 16 residues. The CDR3 spells CASRQGTSTGANVLTF. The CDR3 DNA is TGTGCCAGCAGACAGGGGACTTCCACTGGGGCCAACGTCCTGACTTTC.

This clonotype was seen ten or more times. V usage is TRBV29-1 and J usage is TRBJ2-3; no firm D call. Germline assignment: CDR1 SQVTM and CDR2 ANQGSEA. Between the trimmed V and J ends, which lost 8 bases and 4 bases, there was a span of 10 bases. The CDR3 length is 11 residues. CDR3 nucleotides: TGCAGCCTCATCTTTGCAGATACGCAGTATTTT. Protein sequence: CSLIFADTQYF.

This clonotype was seen once. The V and J genes are TRBV7-2 and TRBJ2-2, with 7 positions matching TRBD2. This CDR3 contains 16 residues. The V and J ends lost 3 bases and 0 bases, in that order; junction bases with no gene match: 4. Per germline, CDR1 SGHTA and CDR2 FQGNSA. CDR3 DNA: TGTGCCAGCAGCTTCCGGCGGGGGTCGAACACCGGGGAGCTGTTTTTT. This encodes CASSFRRGSNTGELFF.

At least ten counts were recorded for this clonotype. The chain carries TRBV12-3 or TRBV12-4 and TRBJ1-1, with 7 positions matching TRBD1. The CDR3 is 13 residues long. The V segment lost 5 bases and the J segment 4 bases; nucleotides outside the gene matches: 4. CDR3 protein: CASSEQGFTEAFF. In DNA form, the CDR3 reads TGTGCCAGCAGTGAACAGGGGTTCACTGAAGCTTTCTTT.

V usage is TRBV20-1 and J usage is TRBJ2-1, with D possibly being TRBD2 (6 bases). CDR1 and CDR2 from the germline V gene are DFQATT and SNEGSKA (reference sequence). This CDR3 comprises 16 residues. V shed 3 bases and J shed 8 bases, with 23 bases lying between them. The DNA of the CDR3 is TGCAGTGCTAGGGCCTTGGGGCGCGGGGATGCGGATGAGCAGTTCTTC. The encoded protein is CSARALGRGDADEQFF.

J is TRBJ1-1 and V is TRBV7-9; a weak D match, TRBD1 (5 bases). Germline V lookup: CDR1 SEHNR, CDR2 FQNEAQ (reference sequence). CDR3 length: 16 residues. V was shortened by 5 bases and J by 3 bases, with 19 bases between the two germline ends. CDR3 in DNA: TGTGCCAGCAGCCGTTCCATATCGGGACTAGACACTGAAGCTTTCTTT. It specifies CASSRSISGLDTEAFF.

This clonotype was picked up many times. The genes are TRBV18 and TRBJ2-3; 10 bases align to TRBD2. V was clipped by 3 bases and J by 0 bases; unmatched bases: 3. Germline CDR1 is KGHSH and CDR2 is LQKENI. There are 16 residues in the CDR3. The CDR3 spells CASSPLAGGSTDTQYF. The CDR3, as DNA: TGTGCCAGCTCACCCTTAGCGGGGGGCAGCACAGATACGCAGTATTTT.

This clonotype was observed many times. The chain has TRBV3-1 and TRBJ2-1; D may be TRBD2 (5 bases). Germline values: CDR1 LGHDT, CDR2 YNNKEL (reference sequence). Deletions cut 4 bases from V and 5 bases from J, with 12 bases between. This CDR3 contains 14 residues. The CDR3 protein is CASSRSGKNNEQFF. CDR3 coding DNA: TGTGCCAGCAGCCGCTCCGGGAAGAACAATGAGCAGTTCTTC.

A few counts support this clonotype. J is TRBJ1-2 and V is TRBV10-3; 8 bases line up with TRBD1. There are 14 residues in the CDR3. CDR1 and CDR2 (germline): ENHRY, SYGVKD. V gave up 6 bases and J gave up 2 bases; unmatched junction bases: 5. The CDR3 spells CAIRETGVNYGYTF. CDR3 DNA sequence: TGTGCCATCAGGGAGACAGGGGTAAACTATGGCTACACCTTC.

This clonotype appeared a few times. The chain combines TRBV9 with TRBJ2-5; the D call may be TRBD1 or TRBD2 (5 bases each). Trimming removed 1 base from V and 2 bases from J, with 12 bases in between. The CDR3 covers 15 residues. CDR1 and CDR2 (germline): SGDLS, YYNGEE. The CDR3 spells CASSVQQGEQETQYF. DNA for the CDR3: TGTGCCAGCAGCGTACAGCAGGGAGAACAAGAGACCCAGTACTTC.

This clonotype came up many times. As DNA, the CDR3 is TGTGCCAGCAGTGAAGAGCGGGGGGAGACCCAGTACTTC. Protein: CASSEERGETQYF. V usage is TRBV2 and J usage is TRBJ2-5; 8 bases line up with TRBD2. J lost 5 bases, V lost 1 base, and 0 bases had no gene match. Germline V gives CDR1 SNHLY, CDR2 FYNNEI. The CDR3 sequence is 13 residues long. Drawing the rest from reference TRBV2 and TRBJ2-5, the complete variable domain is EPEVTQTPSHQVTQMGQEVILRCVPISNHLYFYWYRQILGQKVEFLVSFYNNEISEKSEIFDDQFSVERPDGSNFTLKIRSTKLEDSAMYFCASSEERGETQYFGPGTRLLVL.

This clonotype occurred many times. The rearrangement uses TRBV6-6 and TRBJ2-5, with D possibly being TRBD2 (5 bases). CDR1 is MNHNY, CDR2 SVGAGI, per germline (reference sequence). The V end lost 0 bases, the J end lost 5 bases, and 13 bases lay between the germline ends. The CDR3 contains 15 residues. Here the CDR3 reads CASSYSTLGQETQYF. CDR3 in DNA: TGTGCCAGCAGTTACTCTACACTAGGGCAGGAGACCCAGTACTTC.

This clonotype was counted a few times. This sequence joins TRBV5-1 and TRBJ1-1; D ambiguous. The germline V and J ends were trimmed by 2 bases and 2 bases, with 10 bases remaining between them. The CDR3 is made up of 14 amino acids. Germline CDR1 and CDR2: SGHRS and YFSETQ. The CDR3 nucleotides read TGCGCCAGCAGCTTCTCAGGATCTAACACTGAAGCTTTCTTT. Amino acid sequence: CASSFSGSNTEAFF.

The rearrangement joins TRBV29-1 to TRBJ2-5; 8 bases are shared with TRBD2. With V trimmed by 7 bases and J by 5 bases, 0 bases remained unmatched. Germline CDR1 is SQVTM and CDR2 is ANQGSEA. The CDR3 has 10 amino acids. This chain's CDR3 is CSGGGETQYF. The CDR3 nucleotides read TGCAGCGGCGGGGGGGAGACCCAGTACTTC.

This clonotype has only a few counts. V usage is TRBV6-1 and J usage is TRBJ1-2; possibly TRBD1 for D (5 bases). The V gene lost 2 bases and the J gene lost 4 bases, with 8 bases spanning the gap. This CDR3 has 13 amino acids. CDR1 and CDR2 from the germline V gene are MNHNS and SASEGT. The CDR3 DNA follows: TGTGCCAGCAGTGAACAGGGTGCCTATGGCTACACCTTC. It translates to CASSEQGAYGYTF.